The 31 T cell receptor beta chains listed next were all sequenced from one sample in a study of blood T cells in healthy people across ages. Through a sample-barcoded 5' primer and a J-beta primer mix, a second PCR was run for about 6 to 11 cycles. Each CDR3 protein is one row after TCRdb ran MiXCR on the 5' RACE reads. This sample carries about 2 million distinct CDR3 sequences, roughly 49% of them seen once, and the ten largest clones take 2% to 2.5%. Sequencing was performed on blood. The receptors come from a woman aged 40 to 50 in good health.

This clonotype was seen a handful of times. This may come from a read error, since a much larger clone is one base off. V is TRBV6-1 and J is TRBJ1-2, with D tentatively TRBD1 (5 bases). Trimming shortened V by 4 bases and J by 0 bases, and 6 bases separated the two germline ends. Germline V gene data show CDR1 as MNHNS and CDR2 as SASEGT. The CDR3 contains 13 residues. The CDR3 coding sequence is TGTGCCAGCAGTGTGACAGCTAACTATGGCTACACCTTC. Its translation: CASSVTANYGYTF.

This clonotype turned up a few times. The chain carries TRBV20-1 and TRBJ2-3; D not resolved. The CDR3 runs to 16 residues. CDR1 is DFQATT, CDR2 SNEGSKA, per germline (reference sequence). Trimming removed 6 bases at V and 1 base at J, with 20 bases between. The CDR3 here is CSAIIDRGTRTDTQYF. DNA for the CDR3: TGCAGTGCCATAATTGACCGAGGCACCCGCACAGATACGCAGTATTTT.

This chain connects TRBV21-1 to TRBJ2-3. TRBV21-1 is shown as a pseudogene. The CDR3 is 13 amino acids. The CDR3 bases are TGTGCCAGCAGCAACTTTAGGGAAGATACGCAGTATTTT. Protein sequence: CASSNFREDTQYF.

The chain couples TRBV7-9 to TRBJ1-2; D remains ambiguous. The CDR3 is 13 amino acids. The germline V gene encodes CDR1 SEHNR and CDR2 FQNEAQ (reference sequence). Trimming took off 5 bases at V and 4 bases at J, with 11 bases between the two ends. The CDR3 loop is CASSLTDGYGYTF. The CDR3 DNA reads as TGTGCCAGCAGCCTGACGGACGGCTATGGCTACACCTTC.

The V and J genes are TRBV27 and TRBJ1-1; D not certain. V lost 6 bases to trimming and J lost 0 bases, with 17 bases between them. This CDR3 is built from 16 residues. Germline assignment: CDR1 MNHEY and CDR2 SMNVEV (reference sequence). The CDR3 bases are TGTGCCAGCAGGGGGTATTGGGAAACAATGAACACTGAAGCTTTCTTT. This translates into CASRGYWETMNTEAFF.

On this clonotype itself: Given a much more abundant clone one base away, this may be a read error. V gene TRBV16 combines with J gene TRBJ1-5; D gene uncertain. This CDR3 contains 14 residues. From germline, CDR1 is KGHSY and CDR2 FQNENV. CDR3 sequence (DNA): TGTGTCAGCAGCCAATCTTGGCGAAATCAGCCCCAGCATTTT. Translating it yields CVSSQSWRNQPQHF. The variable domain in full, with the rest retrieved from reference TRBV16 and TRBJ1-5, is GEEVAQTPKHLVRGEGQKAKLYCAPIKGHSYVFWYQQVLKNEFKFLISFQNENVFDETGMPKERFSAKCLPNSPCSLEIQATKLEDSAVYFCVSSQSWRNQPQHFGDGTRLSIL.

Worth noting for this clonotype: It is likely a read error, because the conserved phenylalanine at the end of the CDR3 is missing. The CDR3 DNA follows: TGCGCCAGCAGCTTGGGTGACTCCCTAGCCAAAAACATTCAGTACATC. Its translation is CASSLGDSLAKNIQYI. This rearrangement joins TRBV5-1 to TRBJ2-4; D remains unclear. The V gene's germline CDR1 is SGHRS and CDR2 YFSETQ. This CDR3 is 16 amino acids long. V was pared by 0 bases and J by 0 bases, with 10 bases between.

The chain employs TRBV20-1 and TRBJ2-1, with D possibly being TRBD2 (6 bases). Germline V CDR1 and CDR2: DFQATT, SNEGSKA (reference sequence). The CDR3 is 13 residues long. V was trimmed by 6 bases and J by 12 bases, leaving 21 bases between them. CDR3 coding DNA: TGCAGTGCCCCCCCGGAGGTGGAGGAGGGGCAGTTCTTC. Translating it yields CSAPPEVEEGQFF.

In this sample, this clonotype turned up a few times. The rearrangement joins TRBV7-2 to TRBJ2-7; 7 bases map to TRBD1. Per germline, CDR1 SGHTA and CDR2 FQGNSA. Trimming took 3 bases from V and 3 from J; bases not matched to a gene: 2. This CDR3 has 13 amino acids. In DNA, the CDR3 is TGTGCCAGCAGCTTTCACAGGGGCTACGAGCAGTACTTC. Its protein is CASSFHRGYEQYF.

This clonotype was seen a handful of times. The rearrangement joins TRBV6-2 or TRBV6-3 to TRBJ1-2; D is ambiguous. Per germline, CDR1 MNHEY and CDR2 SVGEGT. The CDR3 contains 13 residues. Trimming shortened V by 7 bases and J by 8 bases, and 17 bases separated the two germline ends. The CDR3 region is CASNPGPQRGYTF. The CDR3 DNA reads TGTGCCAGCAATCCGGGCCCTCAGCGCGGCTACACCTTC.

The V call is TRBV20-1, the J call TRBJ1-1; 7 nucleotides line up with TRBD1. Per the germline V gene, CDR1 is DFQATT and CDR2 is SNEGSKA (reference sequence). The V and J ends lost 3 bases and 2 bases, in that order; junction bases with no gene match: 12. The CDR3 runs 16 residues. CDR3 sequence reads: CSARGAKDRLNTEAFF. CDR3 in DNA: TGCAGTGCTAGGGGGGCCAAGGACAGGCTAAACACTGAAGCTTTCTTT.

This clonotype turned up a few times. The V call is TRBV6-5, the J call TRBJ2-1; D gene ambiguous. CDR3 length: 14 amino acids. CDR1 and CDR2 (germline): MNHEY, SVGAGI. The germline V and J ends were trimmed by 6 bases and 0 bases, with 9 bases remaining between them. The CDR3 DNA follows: TGTGCCAGCAGAGCTGCGGCCTCCTACAATGAGCAGTTCTTC. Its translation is CASRAAASYNEQFF.

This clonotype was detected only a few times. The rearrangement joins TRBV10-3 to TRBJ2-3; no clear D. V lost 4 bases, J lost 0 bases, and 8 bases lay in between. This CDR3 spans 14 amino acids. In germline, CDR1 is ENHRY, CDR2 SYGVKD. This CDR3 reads CAISGSSSTDTQYF. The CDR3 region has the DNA TGTGCCATCAGTGGGAGCAGTAGCACAGATACGCAGTATTTT.

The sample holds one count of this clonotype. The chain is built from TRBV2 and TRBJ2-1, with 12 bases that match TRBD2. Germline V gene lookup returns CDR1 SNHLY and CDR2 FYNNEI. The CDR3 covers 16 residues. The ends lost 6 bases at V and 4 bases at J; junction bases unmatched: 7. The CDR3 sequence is CASSPSGGAGYNEQFF. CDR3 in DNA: TGTGCCAGCAGCCCTAGCGGGGGGGCCGGGTACAATGAGCAGTTCTTC.

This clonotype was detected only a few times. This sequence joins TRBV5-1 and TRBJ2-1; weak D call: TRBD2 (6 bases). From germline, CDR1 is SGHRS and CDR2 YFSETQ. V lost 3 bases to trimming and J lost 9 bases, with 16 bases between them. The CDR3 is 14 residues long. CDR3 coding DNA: TGCGCCAGCAGCTCCGGGCACATCGGGGGTGAGCAGTTCTTC. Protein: CASSSGHIGGEQFF.

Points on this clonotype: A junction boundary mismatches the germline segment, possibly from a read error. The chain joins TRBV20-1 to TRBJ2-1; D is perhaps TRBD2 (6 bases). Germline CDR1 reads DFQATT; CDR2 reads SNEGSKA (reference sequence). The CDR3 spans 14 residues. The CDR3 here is CSAPPAGSYNERFF. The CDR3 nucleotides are TGCAGTGCTCCCCCAGCGGGCAGTTACAATGAGCGGTTCTTC.

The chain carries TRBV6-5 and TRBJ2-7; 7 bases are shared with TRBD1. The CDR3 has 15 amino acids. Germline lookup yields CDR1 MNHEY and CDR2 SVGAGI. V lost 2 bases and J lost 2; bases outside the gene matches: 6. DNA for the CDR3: TGTGCCAGCAGTTACATGGGGACAGCGGCCTACGAGCAGTACTTC. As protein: CASSYMGTAAYEQYF.

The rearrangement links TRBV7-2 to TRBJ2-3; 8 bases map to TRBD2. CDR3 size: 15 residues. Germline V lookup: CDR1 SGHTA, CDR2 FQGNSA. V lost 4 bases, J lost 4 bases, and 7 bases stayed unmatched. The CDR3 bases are TGTGCCAGCAGCTCCCGAGCGGGGGTCTCAGATACGCAGTATTTT. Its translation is CASSSRAGVSDTQYF.

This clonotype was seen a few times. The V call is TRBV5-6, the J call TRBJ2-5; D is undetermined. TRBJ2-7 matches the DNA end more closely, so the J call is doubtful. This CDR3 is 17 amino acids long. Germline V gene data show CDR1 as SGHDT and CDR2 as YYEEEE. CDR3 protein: CASSLSPGIPSSYEQYF. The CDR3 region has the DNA TGTGCCAGCAGCTTGAGCCCGGGTATACCGAGTTCATACGAGCAGTACTTC.

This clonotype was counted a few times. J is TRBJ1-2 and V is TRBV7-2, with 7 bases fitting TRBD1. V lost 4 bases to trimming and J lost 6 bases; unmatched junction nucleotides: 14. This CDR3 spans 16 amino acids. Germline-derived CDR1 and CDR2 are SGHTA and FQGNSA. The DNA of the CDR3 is TGTGCCAGCAGCTACACCTCGACAGGGAGGGGGCATGGCTACACCTTC. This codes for CASSYTSTGRGHGYTF.

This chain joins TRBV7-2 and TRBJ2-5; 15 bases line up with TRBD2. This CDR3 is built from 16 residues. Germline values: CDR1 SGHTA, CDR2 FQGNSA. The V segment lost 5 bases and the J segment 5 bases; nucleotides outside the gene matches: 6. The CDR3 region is CASSKGTSGGRETQYF. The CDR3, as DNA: TGTGCCAGCAGCAAGGGGACTAGCGGGGGGCGGGAGACCCAGTACTTC. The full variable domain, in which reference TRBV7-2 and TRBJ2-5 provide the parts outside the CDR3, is GAGVSQSPSNKVTEKGKDVELRCDPISGHTALYWYRQSLGQGLEFLIYFQGNSAPDKSGLPSDRFSAERTGGSVSTLTIQRTQQEDSAVYLCASSKGTSGGRETQYFGPGTRLLVL.

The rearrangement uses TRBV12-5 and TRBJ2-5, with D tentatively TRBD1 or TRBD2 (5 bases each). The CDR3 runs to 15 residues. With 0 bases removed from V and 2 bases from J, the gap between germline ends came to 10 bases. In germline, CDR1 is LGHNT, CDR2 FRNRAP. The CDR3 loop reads CASGLVLEGQETQYF. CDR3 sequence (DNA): TGTGCTAGTGGTTTGGTACTTGAGGGGCAAGAGACCCAGTACTTC.

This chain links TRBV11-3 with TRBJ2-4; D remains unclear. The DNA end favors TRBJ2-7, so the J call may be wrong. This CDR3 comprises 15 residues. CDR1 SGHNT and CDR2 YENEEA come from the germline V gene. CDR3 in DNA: TGTGCCAGCAGCTTAGGCTCGGGTGAGAGCTACGAGCAGTACTTC. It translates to CASSLGSGESYEQYF.

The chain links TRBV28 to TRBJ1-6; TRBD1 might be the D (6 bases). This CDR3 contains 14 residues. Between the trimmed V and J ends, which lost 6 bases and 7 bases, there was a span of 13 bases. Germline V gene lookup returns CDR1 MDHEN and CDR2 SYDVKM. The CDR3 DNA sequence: TGTGCCAGCAGCTCTACAGGGCCGAATTCACCCCTCCACTTT. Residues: CASSSTGPNSPLHF.

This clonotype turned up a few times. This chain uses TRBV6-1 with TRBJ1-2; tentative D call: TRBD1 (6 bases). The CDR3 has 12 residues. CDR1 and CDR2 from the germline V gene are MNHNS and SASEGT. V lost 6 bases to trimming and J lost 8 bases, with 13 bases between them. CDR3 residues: CASSRKGDGYTF. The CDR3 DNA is TGTGCCAGCAGCCGCAAGGGGGACGGCTACACCTTC.

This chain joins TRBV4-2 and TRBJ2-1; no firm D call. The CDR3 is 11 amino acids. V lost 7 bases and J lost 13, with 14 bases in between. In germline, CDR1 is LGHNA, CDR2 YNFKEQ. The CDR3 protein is CASNEGPSQFF. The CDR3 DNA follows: TGTGCCAGCAACGAAGGCCCTTCCCAGTTCTTC.

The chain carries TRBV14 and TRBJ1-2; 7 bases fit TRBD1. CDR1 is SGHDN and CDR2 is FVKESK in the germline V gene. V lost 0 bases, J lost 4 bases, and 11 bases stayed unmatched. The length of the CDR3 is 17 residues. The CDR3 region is CASSQDLRTGETYGYTF. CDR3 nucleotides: TGTGCCAGCAGCCAAGATCTGCGGACAGGAGAGACCTATGGCTACACCTTC.

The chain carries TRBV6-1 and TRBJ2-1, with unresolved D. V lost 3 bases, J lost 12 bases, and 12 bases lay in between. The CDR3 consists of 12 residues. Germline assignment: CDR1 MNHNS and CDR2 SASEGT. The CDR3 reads CASSDGNVGQFF. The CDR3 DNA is TGTGCCAGCAGTGACGGTAACGTGGGGCAGTTCTTC.

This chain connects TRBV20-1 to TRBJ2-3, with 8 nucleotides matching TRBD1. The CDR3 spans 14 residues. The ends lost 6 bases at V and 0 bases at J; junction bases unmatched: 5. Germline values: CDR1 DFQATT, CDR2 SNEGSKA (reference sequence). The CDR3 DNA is TGCAGTGCAGCCGGACAGGGCAGCACAGATACGCAGTATTTT. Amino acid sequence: CSAAGQGSTDTQYF.

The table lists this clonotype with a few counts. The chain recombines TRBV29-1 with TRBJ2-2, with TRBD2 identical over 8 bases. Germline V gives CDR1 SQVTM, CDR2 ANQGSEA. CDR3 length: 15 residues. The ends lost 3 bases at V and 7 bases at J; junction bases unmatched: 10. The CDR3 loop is CSVDSGGASFGELFF. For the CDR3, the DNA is TGCAGCGTTGATTCCGGGGGGGCCTCCTTCGGGGAGCTGTTTTTT.

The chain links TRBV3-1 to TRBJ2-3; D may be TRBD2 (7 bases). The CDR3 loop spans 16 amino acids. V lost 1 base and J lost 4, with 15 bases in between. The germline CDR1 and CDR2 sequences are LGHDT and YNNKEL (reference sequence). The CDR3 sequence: CASSQGVPGGADTQYF. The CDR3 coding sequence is TGTGCCAGCAGCCAAGGCGTTCCGGGGGGCGCAGATACGCAGTATTTT.